These T cell receptor beta chains were read from a single sample in a study of CD8+ T cells in alopecia areata. The method was immunoSEQ multiplex PCR; TCRdb's version includes in-frame clones alone and lacks a portion of them. The sample carries some 190,000 clones, 66% recorded once. The material was CD4+ T cells sorted from blood, obtained between weeks 43 and 45, from a patient treated with tofacitinib. These receptors were taken from a human donor with alopecia areata. Each CDR3 is given with its conserved first and last residue. The D gene is left open where the match is weak. The listing skips clone size in some rows; elsewhere it reads once, few, many or a size class.

v_gene	j_gene	abundance	d_gene	CDR3nt	CDR3aa
TRBV15	TRBJ2-1	NA	NA	TGTGCCACCAGCAGGATATACAATGAGCAGTTCTTC	CATSRIYNEQFF
TRBV11-2	TRBJ1-1	few	NA	TGTGCCAGCAGACGCTTCCCGCAGGGCCTCATGAACACTGAAGCTTTCTTT	CASRRFPQGLMNTEAFF
TRBV7-8	TRBJ2-7	NA	NA	TGTGCCAGCAGCTTAGCCCACGACTACGAGCAGTACTTC	CASSLAHDYEQYF
TRBV29-1	TRBJ2-5	NA	TRBD1	TGCGGTGGAGCCGGGACAGAAGGGGAGACCCAGTACTTC	CGGAGTEGETQYF
TRBV30	TRBJ2-1	NA	NA	TGTGCCTGGAGTGCAGGCGCCACCTCCTACAATGAGCAGTTCTTC	CAWSAGATSYNEQFF
TRBV4-3	TRBJ1-1	NA	NA	TGCGCCAGCAGCCGAAATGGCCTGGGGAGAACTGAAGCTTTCTTT	CASSRNGLGRTEAFF
TRBV11-2	TRBJ1-2	NA	TRBD1	TGTGCCAGCAGCCCCGGGACAGGAGTCTATGGCTACACCTTC	CASSPGTGVYGYTF
TRBV29-1	TRBJ1-1	once	NA	TGCAGCGTTGAATTACAGTTTAACACTGAAGCTTTCTTT	CSVELQFNTEAFF
TRBV5-6	TRBJ1-1	few	NA	TGTGCCAGCAGCTTGGCATATGGGCGGAGGAACACTGAAGCTTTCTTT	CASSLAYGRRNTEAFF
TRBV7-2	TRBJ2-3	many	TRBD2	TGTGCCAGCAGCTTACTCGCGGGGGACACAGATACGCAGTATTTT	CASSLLAGDTDTQYF
TRBV5-1	TRBJ1-6	many	NA	TGCGCCAGCACTCCCCTTGGGGCGGATTCACCCCTCCACTTT	CASTPLGADSPLHF
TRBV5-1	TRBJ2-7	NA	NA	TGCGCCAGCAGCTTCGATGGACTCGAGCAGTACTTC	CASSFDGLEQYF
TRBV29-1	TRBJ1-2	NA	NA	TGCAGCGCCAGGCTGTTGGGCTATGGCTACACCTTC	CSARLLGYGYTF
TRBV10-3	TRBJ2-6	few	NA	TGTGCCATCAGGGGACCAGGGGGACTCTCTGGGGCCAACGTCCTGACTTTC	CAIRGPGGLSGANVLTF
TRBV27	TRBJ2-2	NA	NA	TGTGCCAGCAGTCGGGATGTCACCGGGGAGCTGTTTTTT	CASSRDVTGELFF
TRBV29-1	TRBJ1-5	few	TRBD1	TGCAGCGTTCGCCCGACAGGGCCTTTTGGGGGTCAGCCCCAGCATTTT	CSVRPTGPFGGQPQHF
TRBV10-3	TRBJ1-3	NA	NA	TGTGCCATCACTGCCGCGCCTGGAAACACCATATATTTT	CAITAAPGNTIYF
TRBV5-1	TRBJ1-5	NA	NA	TGTGCCAGCAGCCGGAGCAATCAGCCCCAGCATTTT	CASSRSNQPQHF
TRBV30	TRBJ2-3	NA	TRBD2	TGTGCCTGGGACACTAGCGCTACGCAGTATTTT	CAWDTSATQYF
TRBV29-1	TRBJ2-3	NA	NA	TGCAGCGTCCGCAGGGCGCTCACAGATACGCAGTATTTT	CSVRRALTDTQYF
TRBV30	TRBJ1-2	once	TRBD1	TGTGCCTGGAGTGGGGGACAGGGGGCTGAGGGCTACACCTTC	CAWSGGQGAEGYTF
TRBV27	TRBJ1-2	NA	NA	TGTGCCAGCAGTTTCCAGCCGGGACAAGTTGTACGCTACACCTTC	CASSFQPGQVVRYTF
TRBV10-3	TRBJ2-7	NA	NA	TGTGCCGCGAAAACTCCGGAATACGAGCAGTACTTC	CAAKTPEYEQYF
TRBV6-6	TRBJ1-1	NA	NA	TGTGCCACCACGGGGACCCTACTGAACACTGAAGCTTTCTTT	CATTGTLLNTEAFF
TRBV4-3	TRBJ1-2	NA	NA	TGCGCCAGCAGCCAAGAGAGCCGAGGATGGGGCTACACCTTC	CASSQESRGWGYTF
TRBV7-8	TRBJ1-2	NA	NA	TGTGCCAGCGGCAGTGACTATGGCTACACCTTC	CASGSDYGYTF
TRBV5-5	TRBJ1-5	NA	TRBD1	TGTGCCAGCAGCCCCGATCTATCGGGGGACAGGGCCAATCAGCCCCAGCATTTT	CASSPDLSGDRANQPQHF
TRBV5-1	TRBJ2-7	NA	TRBD1	TGCGCCAGCAGCTTGGAGGGACAGGGTTACGACGAGCAGTACTTC	CASSLEGQGYDEQYF
TRBV20-1	TRBJ2-7	NA	NA	TGCAGTGCTCTGGACTTGTACGAGCAGTACTTC	CSALDLYEQYF
TRBV27	TRBJ1-5	few	NA	TGTGCCAGCAGTTTATCGAGGGATCAGCCCCAGCATTTT	CASSLSRDQPQHF
TRBV30	TRBJ2-7	once	NA	TGTGCCTGGAGCGTGGGGAACGAGCAGTACTTC	CAWSVGNEQYF
TRBV29-1	TRBJ1-1	few	NA	TGCAGCGTCCGGGACGGGAACACTGAAGCTTTCTTT	CSVRDGNTEAFF
TRBV7-9	TRBJ2-1	NA	TRBD1	TGTGCCAGCAGTTTCGACAGGGTGTACAATGAGCAGTTCTTC	CASSFDRVYNEQFF
TRBV29-1	TRBJ2-7	NA	NA	TGCAGCGTTGTCGTAACATCCTACGAGCAGTACTTC	CSVVVTSYEQYF
TRBV6-6	TRBJ2-2	NA	NA	TGTGCCAGCAGGTCAGATCCGACCGGGGAGCTGTTTTTT	CASRSDPTGELFF
TRBV27	TRBJ2-3	NA	NA	TGTGCCAGCAGTCCCTTAGGGGTCACAGATACGCAGTATTTT	CASSPLGVTDTQYF
TRBV7-8	TRBJ1-2	NA	TRBD1	TGTGCCAGCAGCTTATTGGCCATCCCGACAGGGGACTATGGCTACACCTTC	CASSLLAIPTGDYGYTF
TRBV6-1	TRBJ1-1	NA	NA	TGTGCCAGCAGAATACACTCGAACACTGAAGCTTTCTTT	CASRIHSNTEAFF
TRBV30	TRBJ2-1	NA	TRBD2	TGTGCCTGGAGTGTTGCGGGGGTCTACAATGAGCAGTTCTTC	CAWSVAGVYNEQFF
TRBV4-1	TRBJ1-5	NA	NA	TGCGCCAGCAGCCAAGATAGTGGACAGCCCTATAGCAATCAGCCCCAGCATTTT	CASSQDSGQPYSNQPQHF
TRBV30	TRBJ1-1	NA	TRBD1	TGTGCCTCAATACGAGGGGGCCTAGGCACTGAAGCTTTCTTT	CASIRGGLGTEAFF
TRBV7-2	TRBJ2-3	NA	NA	TGTGCCAGCAGCTTAAGCACAGATACGCAGTATTTT	CASSLSTDTQYF
TRBV2	TRBJ2-1	NA	TRBD2	TGTGCCAGCATGATCAGAGTAGCGGGGGGGCCTTTCAATGAGCAGTTCTTC	CASMIRVAGGPFNEQFF
TRBV27	TRBJ2-3	NA	TRBD1	TGTGCCAGCAGCCCGGGACAGAACACAGATACGCAGTATTTT	CASSPGQNTDTQYF
TRBV29-1	TRBJ1-1	NA	NA	TGCAGCGTTCACAGTCGGGGGCGTGCTGAAGCTTTCTTT	CSVHSRGRAEAFF
TRBV10-3	TRBJ2-3	NA	NA	TGTGCCATCAGTGAGTCTCTCATACAAGATACGCAGTATTTT	CAISESLIQDTQYF
TRBV27	TRBJ1-6	NA	NA	TGTGCCAGTAAATTCCGGGACGCGAATTCACCCCTCCACTTT	CASKFRDANSPLHF
TRBV5-1	TRBJ2-5	few	NA	TGCGCCAGCAGCTTAATGGGTATAGATTCGGGGACCCAGTACTTC	CASSLMGIDSGTQYF
TRBV30	TRBJ2-1	NA	TRBD2	TGTGCCTGGAGTCGTACCGGGACTAGGATCTCTGAGCAGTTCTTC	CAWSRTGTRISEQFF
TRBV7-2	TRBJ1-2	NA	NA	TGTGCCAGCAGCTTCCAGGGTCCCGCTGGCTACACCTTC	CASSFQGPAGYTF
TRBV30	TRBJ2-6	NA	NA	TGTGCCTGGAGTCGGATCGGGCGCTCTGGGGCCAACGTCCTGACTTTC	CAWSRIGRSGANVLTF
TRBV9	TRBJ2-7	NA	NA	TGTGCCAGCAGCGTAGGGGTGGGAACCTACGAGCAGTACTTC	CASSVGVGTYEQYF
TRBV2	TRBJ2-5	NA	NA	TGTGCCAGCAGACTCGCGGGAAAAGTGGGCGAGACCCAGTACTTC	CASRLAGKVGETQYF